This T cell receptor (beta chain) was recorded in a study of T cell responses to AZD1222 COVID-19 vaccine. Samples with a second dose at about 4 or about 12 weeks were pooled together. Between the trimmed V and J ends, which lost 6 bases and 3 bases, there was a span of 20 bases. Germline-derived CDR1 and CDR2 are KGHSH and LQKENI. This CDR3 is 16 amino acids long. Study findings and constraints: Epitopes outside B.1.351 and B.1.1.7 mutated regions reportedly drew nearly half of spike TCRs. Among vaccine-associated CD4 TCRs, coverage spanned spike, with dominance at 160-218 and 743-854. Sampling captured repertoires only after the peak T cell response.

With respect to this clone: As yet, its antigen is unknown.

Profiling relied on immunoSEQ multiplex PCR, and the TCRdb table lists in-frame clones only, not all of them. The sample contains 90,000 to 100,000 clones, approximately 84% of which appear only once. The receptor was isolated from an adult who received the AZD1222 COVID-19 vaccine. The gene calls are TRBV18 and TRBJ1-1, with TRBD1 as a possible D gene (5 bases). The sequences come from peripheral blood, collected 28 days after the second AZD1222 dose. CDR3 sequence reads: CASSPPGVDRYTEAFF. Here the CDR3 DNA reads TGTGCCAGCTCCCCTCCGGGGGTGGATAGGTACACTGAAGCTTTCTTT.